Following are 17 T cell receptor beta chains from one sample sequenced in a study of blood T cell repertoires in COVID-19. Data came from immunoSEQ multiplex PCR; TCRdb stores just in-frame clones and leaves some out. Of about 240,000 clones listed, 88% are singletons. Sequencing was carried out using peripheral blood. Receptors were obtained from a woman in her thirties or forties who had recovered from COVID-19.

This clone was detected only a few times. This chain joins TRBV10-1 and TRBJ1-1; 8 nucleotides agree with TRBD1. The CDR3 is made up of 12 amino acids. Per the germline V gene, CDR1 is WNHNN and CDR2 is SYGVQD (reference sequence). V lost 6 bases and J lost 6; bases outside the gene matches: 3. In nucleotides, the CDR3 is TGCGCCAGCAGCCAGGGGGCATCTGAAGCTTTCTTT. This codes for CASSQGASEAFF.

DNA of the CDR3: TGTGCCAGCAGCAGGAACAGGGGCTTCTACAATGAGCAGTTCTTC. Its translation is CASSRNRGFYNEQFF. The V and J genes are TRBV7-9 and TRBJ2-1; 7 bases line up with TRBD1. This CDR3 region has 15 residues. Germline V lookup: CDR1 SEHNR, CDR2 FQNEAQ (reference sequence). Losses at the gene ends were 5 bases for V and 3 bases for J; bases not matched to a gene: 7.

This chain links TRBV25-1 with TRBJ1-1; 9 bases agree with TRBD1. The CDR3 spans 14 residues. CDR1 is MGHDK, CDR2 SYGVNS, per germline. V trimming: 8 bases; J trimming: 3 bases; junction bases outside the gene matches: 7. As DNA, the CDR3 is TGTGCCAGCGCTAAGACAGGGGGTGACACTGAAGCTTTCTTT. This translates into CASAKTGGDTEAFF. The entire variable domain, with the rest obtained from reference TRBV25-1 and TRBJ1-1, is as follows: EADIYQTPRYLVIGTGKKITLECSQTMGHDKMYWYQQDPGMELHLIHYSYGVNSTEKGDLSSESTVSRIRTEHFPLTLESARPSHTSQYLCASAKTGGDTEAFFGQGTRLTVV.

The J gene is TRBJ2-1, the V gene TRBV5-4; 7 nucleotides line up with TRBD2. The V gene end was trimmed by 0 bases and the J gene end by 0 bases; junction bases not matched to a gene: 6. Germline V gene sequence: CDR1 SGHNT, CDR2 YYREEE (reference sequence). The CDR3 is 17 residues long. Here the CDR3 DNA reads TGTGCCAGCAGCTTGGGCGGGAGCCGAAGCTCCTACAATGAGCAGTTCTTC. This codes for CASSLGGSRSSYNEQFF. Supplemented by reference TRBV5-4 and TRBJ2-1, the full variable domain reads ETGVTQSPTHLIKTRGQQVTLRCSSQSGHNTVSWYQQALGQGPQFIFQYYREEENGRGNFPPRFSGLQFPNYSSELNVNALELDDSALYLCASSLGGSRSSYNEQFFGPGTRLTVL.

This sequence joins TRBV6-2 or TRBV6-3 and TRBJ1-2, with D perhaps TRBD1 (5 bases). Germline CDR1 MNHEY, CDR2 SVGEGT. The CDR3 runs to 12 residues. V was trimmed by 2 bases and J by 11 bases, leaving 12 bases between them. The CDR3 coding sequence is TGTGCCAGCAGTTACCTTTTCCGGGGGTACACCTTC. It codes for CASSYLFRGYTF.

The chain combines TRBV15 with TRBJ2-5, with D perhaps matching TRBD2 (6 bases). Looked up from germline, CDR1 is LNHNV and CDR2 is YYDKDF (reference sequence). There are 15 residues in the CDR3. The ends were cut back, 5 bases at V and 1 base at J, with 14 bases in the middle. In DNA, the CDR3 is TGTGCCACCAGCCGGTCTCGGGGGACCCAAGAGACCCAGTACTTC. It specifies CATSRSRGTQETQYF.

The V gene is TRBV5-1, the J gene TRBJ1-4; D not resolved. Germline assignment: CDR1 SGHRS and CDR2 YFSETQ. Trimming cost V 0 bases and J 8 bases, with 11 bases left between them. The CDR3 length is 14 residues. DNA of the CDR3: TGCGCCAGCAGCTTGGCACCCGGTCGGGAAAAACTGTTTTTT. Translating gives CASSLAPGREKLFF.

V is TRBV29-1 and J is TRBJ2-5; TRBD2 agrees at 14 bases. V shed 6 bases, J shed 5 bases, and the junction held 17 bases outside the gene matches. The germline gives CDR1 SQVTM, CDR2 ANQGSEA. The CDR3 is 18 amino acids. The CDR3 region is CSVDPRLAGGFLGETQYF. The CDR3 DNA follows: TGCAGCGTAGACCCCAGACTAGCGGGAGGGTTTTTGGGGGAGACCCAGTACTTC.

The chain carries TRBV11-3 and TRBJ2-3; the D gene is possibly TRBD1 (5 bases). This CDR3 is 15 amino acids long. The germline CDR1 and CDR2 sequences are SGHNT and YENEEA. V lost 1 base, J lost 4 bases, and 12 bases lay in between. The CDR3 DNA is TGTGCCAGCAGCTTAGGGAGTCAGGGCCCAGATACGCAGTATTTT. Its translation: CASSLGSQGPDTQYF. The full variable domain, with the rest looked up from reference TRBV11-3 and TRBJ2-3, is EAGVVQSPRYKIIEKKQPVAFWCNPISGHNTLYWYLQNLGQGPELLIRYENEEAVDDSQLPKDRFSAERLKGVDSTLKIQPAELGDSAVYLCASSLGSQGPDTQYFGPGTRLTVL.

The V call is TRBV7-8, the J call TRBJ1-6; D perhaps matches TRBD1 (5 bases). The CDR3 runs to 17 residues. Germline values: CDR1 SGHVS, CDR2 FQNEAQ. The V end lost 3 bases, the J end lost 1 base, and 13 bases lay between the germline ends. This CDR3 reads CASSFGRGRSYNSPLHF. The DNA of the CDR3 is TGTGCCAGCAGCTTTGGGCGGGGACGGTCCTATAATTCACCCCTCCACTTT.

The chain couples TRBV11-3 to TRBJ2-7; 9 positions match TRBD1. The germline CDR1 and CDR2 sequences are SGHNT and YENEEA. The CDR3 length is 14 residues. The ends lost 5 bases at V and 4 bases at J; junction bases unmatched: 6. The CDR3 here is CASSPGTGSYEQYF. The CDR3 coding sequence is TGTGCCAGCAGCCCCGGGACAGGGAGTTACGAGCAGTACTTC. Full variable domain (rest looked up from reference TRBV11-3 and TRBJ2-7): EAGVVQSPRYKIIEKKQPVAFWCNPISGHNTLYWYLQNLGQGPELLIRYENEEAVDDSQLPKDRFSAERLKGVDSTLKIQPAELGDSAVYLCASSPGTGSYEQYFGPGTRLTVT.

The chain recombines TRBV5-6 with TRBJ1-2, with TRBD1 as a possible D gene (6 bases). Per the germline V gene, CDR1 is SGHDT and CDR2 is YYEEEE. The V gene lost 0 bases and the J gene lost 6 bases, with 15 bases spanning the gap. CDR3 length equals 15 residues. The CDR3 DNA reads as TGTGCCAGCAGCTTGGTGGGTGCAGGGGCTGATGGCTACACCTTC. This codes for CASSLVGAGADGYTF.

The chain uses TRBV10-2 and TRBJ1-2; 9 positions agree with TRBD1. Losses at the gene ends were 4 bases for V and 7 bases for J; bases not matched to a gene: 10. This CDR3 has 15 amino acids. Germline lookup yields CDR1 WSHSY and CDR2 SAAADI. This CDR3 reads CASSGPQGAMGGYTF. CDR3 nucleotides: TGCGCCAGCAGTGGCCCACAGGGGGCGATGGGTGGCTACACCTTC.

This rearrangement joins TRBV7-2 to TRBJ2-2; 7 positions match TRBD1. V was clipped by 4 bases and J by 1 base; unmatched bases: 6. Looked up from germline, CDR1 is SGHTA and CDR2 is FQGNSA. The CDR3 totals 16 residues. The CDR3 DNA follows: TGTGCCAGCAGCTACCCAGGGGGTCAGAACACCGGGGAGCTGTTTTTT. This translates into CASSYPGGQNTGELFF.

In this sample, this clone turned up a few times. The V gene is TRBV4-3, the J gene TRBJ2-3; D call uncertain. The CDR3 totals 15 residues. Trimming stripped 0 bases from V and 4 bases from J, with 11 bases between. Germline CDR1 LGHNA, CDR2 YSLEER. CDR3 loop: CASSQDNGPSDTQYF. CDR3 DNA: TGCGCCAGCAGCCAAGATAATGGCCCCTCAGATACGCAGTATTTT.

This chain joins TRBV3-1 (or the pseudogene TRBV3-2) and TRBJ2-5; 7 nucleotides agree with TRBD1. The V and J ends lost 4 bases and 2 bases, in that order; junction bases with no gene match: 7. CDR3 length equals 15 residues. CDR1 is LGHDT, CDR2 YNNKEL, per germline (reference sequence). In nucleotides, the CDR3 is TGTGCCAGCAGCCCGAGGGACAGCTCACAAGAGACCCAGTACTTC. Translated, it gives CASSPRDSSQETQYF.

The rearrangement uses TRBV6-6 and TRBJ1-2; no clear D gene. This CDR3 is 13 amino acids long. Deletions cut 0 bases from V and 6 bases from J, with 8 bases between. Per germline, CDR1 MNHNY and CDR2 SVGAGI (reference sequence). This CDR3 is CASSYSVGDGYTF. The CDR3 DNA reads TGTGCCAGCAGTTACTCGGTCGGGGATGGCTACACCTTC.